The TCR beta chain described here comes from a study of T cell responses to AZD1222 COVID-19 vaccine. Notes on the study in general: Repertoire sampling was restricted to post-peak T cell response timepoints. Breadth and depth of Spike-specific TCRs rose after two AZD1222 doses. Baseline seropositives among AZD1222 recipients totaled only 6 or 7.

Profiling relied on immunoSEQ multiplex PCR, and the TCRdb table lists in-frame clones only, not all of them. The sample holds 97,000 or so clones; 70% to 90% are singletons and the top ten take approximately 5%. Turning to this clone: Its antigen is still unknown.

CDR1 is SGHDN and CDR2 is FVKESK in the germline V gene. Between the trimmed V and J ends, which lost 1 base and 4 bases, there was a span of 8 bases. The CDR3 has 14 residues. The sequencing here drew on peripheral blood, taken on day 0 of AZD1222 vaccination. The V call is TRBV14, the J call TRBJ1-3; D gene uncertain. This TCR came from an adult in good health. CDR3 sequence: CASSQGTSGNTIYF. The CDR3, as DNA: TGTGCCAGCAGCCAAGGGACGTCCGGAAACACCATATATTTT. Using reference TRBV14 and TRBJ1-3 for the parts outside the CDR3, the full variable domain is EAGVTQFPSHSVIEKGQTVTLRCDPISGHDNLYWYRRVMGKEIKFLLHFVKESKQDESGMPNNRFLAERTGGTYSTLKVQPAELEDSGVYFCASSQGTSGNTIYFGEGSWLTVV.